The clone carrying this T cell receptor beta chain occurred a few times. Its matching antigen is unknown. Unique molecular identifiers were attached to individual cDNA molecules. MiXCR was run by TCRdb on the 5' RACE reads, yielding one entry per CDR3 protein. Of around 57,000 distinct CDR3 sequences in the sample, about 10% were seen once. The record originates from a study of early T cells in non-severe SARS-CoV-2 infection. Study information: Chains were unpaired, as sequencing was done on bulk RNA from unsorted whole blood.

V was cut by 7 bases and J by 2 bases, with 15 bases left in between. The CDR3 covers 14 residues. CDR1 is SGHRS, CDR2 YFSETQ, per germline. Study results and caveats: Sequences matched to VDJdb favored anti-spike CD8 responses, while private and CD4 specificities were missed.

The chain carries TRBV5-1 and TRBJ1-2; D might be TRBD1 (6 bases). Sequencing was carried out using whole blood. The source of this sequence is an adult who was a healthcare worker with PCR-confirmed SARS-CoV-2 infection or an uninfected control (not recorded which). The chain's CDR3 is CASGPPGQNYGYTF. In nucleotides, the CDR3 is TGCGCCAGCGGCCCCCCCGGACAGAACTATGGCTACACCTTC.